This T cell receptor beta chain emerged from a study of beta chain features in type 1 diabetes. Findings and limits, study-wide: Shorter TCRB CDR3s, moderately but significantly so, were found in Type 1 diabetes patients in all four CD4+ subsets. Resolution of whether HLA type affects TCRB rearrangement was not achieved here. Diminished insertions and augmented deletions at VDJ junctions characterized type 1 diabetes patients.

The sequenced template was cDNA made from the entire isolated RNA. The protocol was immunoSEQ multiplex PCR, while the TCRdb copy is restricted to in-frame clones and leaves out a portion. The data contain hundreds of thousands of clones, approximately 31% of them singletons. The CDR3 runs to 15 residues. V was clipped by 2 bases and J by 9 bases; unmatched bases: 11. The germline CDR1 and CDR2 sequences are SGHRS and YFSETQ. A note on this clone: The antigen remains undetermined.

Sequenced sample: naive CD4+ T cells from blood. The source of this sequence is a man aged 18 to 29 in good health. This chain joins TRBV5-1 and TRBJ2-1; 7 bases agree with TRBD2. In DNA, the CDR3 is TGCGCCAGCAGCTTAAGCACGGCGGGAGAGGCTGAGCAGTTCTTC. This sequence encodes CASSLSTAGEAEQFF.